Below, one T cell receptor (beta chain) is given with its context. The CDR3 has 13 residues. Germline V lookup: CDR1 SGHVS, CDR2 FNYEAQ. With 4 bases clipped from V and 8 bases from J, the junction kept 3 bases outside the gene matches. These data originate in a study of identical twins. A universal primer site was added by template switching, and unique molecular identifiers were carried by the cDNA. MiXCR, applied by TCRdb to the 5' RACE reads, yields one record per CDR3 protein. Of more than 400,000 distinct CDR3 sequences in the sample, around 15% were seen once. The data were also submitted as part of a second study, on yellow fever vaccine responses in identical twins.

Sequenced sample: CD4+ T cells sorted from blood. The chain is built from TRBV7-6 and TRBJ1-2, with 11 bases aligning to TRBD1. The receptor's source is a woman under 30 in good health. The CDR3 region is CASSWTGGAGYTF. In DNA form, the CDR3 reads TGTGCCAGCAGCTGGACAGGGGGCGCCGGCTACACCTTC.